This is a list of T cell receptor beta chains from one sample in a study of blood T cell repertoires in COVID-19. Generated by immunoSEQ multiplex PCR, the TCRdb table keeps only in-frame clones and is missing some. The sample records over 45,000 clones, approximately 89% being singletons. The sequencing sample was made of peripheral blood. The receptors shown here come from a woman aged 60-70 years with active COVID-19. CDR3s include the opening cysteine and the closing phenylalanine or tryptophan. D genes are given only for firm matches. Size is stated for part of the rows, as once, few or many counts, or as a class when the clone is expanded.

v_call: TRBV5-1; d_call: TRBD2; j_call: TRBJ2-3; clone_size: NA; cdr3_aa: CASSFGAAGNTDTQYF; cdr3_nt: TGCGCCAGCAGCTTCGGTGCAGCGGGGAACACAGATACGCAGTATTTT
v_call: TRBV2; d_call: TRBD2; j_call: TRBJ2-5; clone_size: NA; cdr3_aa: CASRWTSPETQYF; cdr3_nt: TGTGCCAGCCGGTGGACTAGCCCAGAGACCCAGTACTTC
v_call: TRBV27; d_call: NA; j_call: TRBJ2-7; clone_size: NA; cdr3_aa: CASSLYRASYEQYF; cdr3_nt: TGTGCCAGCAGTTTATACAGGGCTTCCTACGAGCAGTACTTC
v_call: TRBV27; d_call: TRBD1; j_call: TRBJ2-7; clone_size: NA; cdr3_aa: CASSLFGQGRPYEQYF; cdr3_nt: TGTGCCAGCAGTTTATTCGGACAGGGGCGTCCCTACGAGCAGTACTTC
v_call: TRBV5-1; d_call: NA; j_call: TRBJ1-1; clone_size: NA; cdr3_aa: CASKGDTYTEAFF; cdr3_nt: TGCGCCAGTAAGGGGGACACCTACACTGAAGCTTTCTTT
v_call: TRBV6-5; d_call: NA; j_call: TRBJ1-6; clone_size: NA; cdr3_aa: CASKQSSYNSPLHF; cdr3_nt: TGTGCCAGCAAGCAAAGCTCCTATAATTCACCCCTCCACTTT
v_call: TRBV6-1; d_call: NA; j_call: TRBJ2-3; clone_size: NA; cdr3_aa: CASSEKQGVTQYF; cdr3_nt: TGTGCCAGCAGTGAAAAACAGGGAGTTACGCAGTATTTT
v_call: TRBV19; d_call: NA; j_call: TRBJ1-6; clone_size: NA; cdr3_aa: CASSIINSPLHF; cdr3_nt: TGTGCCAGTAGTATTATTAATTCACCCCTCCACTTT
v_call: TRBV30; d_call: NA; j_call: TRBJ1-4; clone_size: NA; cdr3_aa: CAWSAGHANEKLFF; cdr3_nt: TGTGCCTGGAGTGCGGGACACGCAAATGAAAAACTGTTTTTT
v_call: TRBV5-1; d_call: NA; j_call: TRBJ1-3; clone_size: NA; cdr3_aa: CASSPEGIARNTIYF; cdr3_nt: TGCGCCAGCAGCCCCGAGGGAATCGCGAGGAACACCATATATTTT
v_call: TRBV5-1; d_call: NA; j_call: TRBJ1-6; clone_size: once; cdr3_aa: CASSLDTRGNSPLHF; cdr3_nt: TGCGCCAGCAGCTTGGACACCCGGGGTAATTCACCCCTCCACTTT
v_call: TRBV7-2; d_call: TRBD1; j_call: TRBJ2-1; clone_size: NA; cdr3_aa: CASRGQERYNEQFF; cdr3_nt: TGTGCCAGCAGGGGACAGGAACGTTACAATGAGCAGTTCTTC
v_call: TRBV13; d_call: NA; j_call: TRBJ2-1; clone_size: once; cdr3_aa: CASSPSGLPYNEQFF; cdr3_nt: TGTGCCAGCAGCCCCTCCGGACTTCCGTACAATGAGCAGTTCTTC
v_call: TRBV12-3/TRBV12-4; d_call: NA; j_call: TRBJ1-2; clone_size: few; cdr3_aa: CASSFGGVGYTF; cdr3_nt: TGTGCCAGCAGTTTCGGGGGGGTCGGCTACACCTTC
v_call: TRBV6-4; d_call: TRBD1; j_call: TRBJ1-2; clone_size: NA; cdr3_aa: CASSDTGQALYGYTF; cdr3_nt: TGTGCCAGCAGTGACACCGGACAGGCGCTCTATGGCTACACCTTC
v_call: TRBV12-5; d_call: NA; j_call: TRBJ1-1; clone_size: NA; cdr3_aa: CASGPAPSGTEAFF; cdr3_nt: TGTGCTAGTGGCCCTGCTCCCTCAGGCACTGAAGCTTTCTTT
v_call: TRBV6-4; d_call: TRBD1; j_call: TRBJ1-2; clone_size: once; cdr3_aa: CASRATGATGYTF; cdr3_nt: TGTGCCAGCAGAGCGACAGGGGCCACTGGCTACACCTTC
v_call: TRBV10-3; d_call: TRBD2; j_call: TRBJ2-4; clone_size: NA; cdr3_aa: CAISESGLANLGGKNIQYF; cdr3_nt: TGTGCCATCAGTGAGTCGGGACTAGCGAACCTGGGTGGCAAAAACATTCAGTACTTC
v_call: TRBV7-8; d_call: NA; j_call: TRBJ1-2; clone_size: NA; cdr3_aa: CASSPTGFNYGYTF; cdr3_nt: TGTGCCAGCAGCCCGACAGGATTTAACTATGGCTACACCTTC
v_call: TRBV9; d_call: NA; j_call: TRBJ1-4; clone_size: NA; cdr3_aa: CASSVQATPEKLFF; cdr3_nt: TGTGCCAGCAGCGTACAGGCTACCCCTGAAAAACTGTTTTTT